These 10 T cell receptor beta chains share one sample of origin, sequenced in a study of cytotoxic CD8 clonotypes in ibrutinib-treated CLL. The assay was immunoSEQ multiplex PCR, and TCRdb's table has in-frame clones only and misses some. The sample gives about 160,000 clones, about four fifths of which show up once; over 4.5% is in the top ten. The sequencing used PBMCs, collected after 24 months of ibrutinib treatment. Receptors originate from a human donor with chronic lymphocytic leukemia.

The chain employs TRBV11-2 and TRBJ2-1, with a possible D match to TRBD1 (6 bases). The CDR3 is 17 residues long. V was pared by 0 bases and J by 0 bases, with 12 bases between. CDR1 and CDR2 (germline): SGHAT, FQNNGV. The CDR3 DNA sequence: TGTGCCAGCAGCTTAGAACAGGGCCTTCCCTCCTACAATGAGCAGTTCTTC. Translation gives CASSLEQGLPSYNEQFF.

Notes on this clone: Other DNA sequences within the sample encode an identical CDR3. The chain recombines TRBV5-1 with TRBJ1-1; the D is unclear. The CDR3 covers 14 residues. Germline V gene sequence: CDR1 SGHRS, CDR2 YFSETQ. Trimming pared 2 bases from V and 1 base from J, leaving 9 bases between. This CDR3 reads CASSFGGGNTEAFF. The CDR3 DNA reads TGCGCCAGCAGCTTCGGAGGAGGGAACACTGAAGCTTTCTTT.

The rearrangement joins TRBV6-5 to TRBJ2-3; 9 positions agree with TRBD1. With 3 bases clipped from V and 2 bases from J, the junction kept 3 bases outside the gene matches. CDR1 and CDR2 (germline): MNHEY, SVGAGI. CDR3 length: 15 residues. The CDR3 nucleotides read TGTGCCAGCAGTTATAGGGACAGGGTCACAGATACGCAGTATTTT. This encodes CASSYRDRVTDTQYF.

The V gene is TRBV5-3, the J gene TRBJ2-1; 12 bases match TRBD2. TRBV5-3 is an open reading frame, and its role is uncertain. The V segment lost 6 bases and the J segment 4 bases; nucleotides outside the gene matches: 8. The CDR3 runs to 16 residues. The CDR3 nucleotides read TGTGCCAGAATCATGACTAGCGGGAGTACATACAATGAGCAGTTCTTC. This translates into CARIMTSGSTYNEQFF.

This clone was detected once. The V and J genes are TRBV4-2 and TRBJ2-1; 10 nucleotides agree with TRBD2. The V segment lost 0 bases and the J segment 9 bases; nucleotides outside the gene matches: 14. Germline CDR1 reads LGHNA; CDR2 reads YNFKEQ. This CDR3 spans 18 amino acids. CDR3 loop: CASSQDRSGGAILSEQFF. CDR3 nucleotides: TGTGCCAGCAGCCAAGATCGGAGCGGGGGGGCAATTCTAAGTGAGCAGTTCTTC.

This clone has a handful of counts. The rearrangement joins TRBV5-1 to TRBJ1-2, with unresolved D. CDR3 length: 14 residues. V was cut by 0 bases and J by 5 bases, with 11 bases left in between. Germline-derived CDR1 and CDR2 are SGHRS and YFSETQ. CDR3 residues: CASSLGTGPYGYTF. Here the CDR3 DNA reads TGCGCCAGCAGCTTGGGAACCGGGCCTTATGGCTACACCTTC.

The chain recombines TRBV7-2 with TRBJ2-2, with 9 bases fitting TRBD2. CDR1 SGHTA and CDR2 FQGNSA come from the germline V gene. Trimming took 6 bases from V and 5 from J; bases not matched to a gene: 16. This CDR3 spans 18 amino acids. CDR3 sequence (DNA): TGTGCCAGCAGATCGGGACTAGCCTGGGAGAGATCAACCGGGGAGCTGTTTTTT. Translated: CASRSGLAWERSTGELFF.

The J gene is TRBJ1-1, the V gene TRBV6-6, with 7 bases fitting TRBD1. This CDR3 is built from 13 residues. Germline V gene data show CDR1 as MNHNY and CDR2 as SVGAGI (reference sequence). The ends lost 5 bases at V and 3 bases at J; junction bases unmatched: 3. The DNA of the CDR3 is TGTGCCAGCAGTCGTGGACAGGACACTGAAGCTTTCTTT. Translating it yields CASSRGQDTEAFF.

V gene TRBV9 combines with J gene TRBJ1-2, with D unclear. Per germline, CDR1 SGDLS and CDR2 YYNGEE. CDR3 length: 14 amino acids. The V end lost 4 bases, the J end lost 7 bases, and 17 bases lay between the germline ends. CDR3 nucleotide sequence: TGTGCCAGCAGCCCAGAGGGAAGGGCGGGTGGCTACACCTTC. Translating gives CASSPEGRAGGYTF. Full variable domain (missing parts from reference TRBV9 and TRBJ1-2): DSGVTQTPKHLITATGQRVTLRCSPRSGDLSVYWYQQSLDQGLQFLIQYYNGEERAKGNILERFSAQQFPDLHSELNLSSLELGDSALYFCASSPEGRAGGYTFGSGTRLTVV.

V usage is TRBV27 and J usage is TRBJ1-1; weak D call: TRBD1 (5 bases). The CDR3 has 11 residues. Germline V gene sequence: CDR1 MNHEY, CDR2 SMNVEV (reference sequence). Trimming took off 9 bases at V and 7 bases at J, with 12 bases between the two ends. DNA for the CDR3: TGTGCCAGTCAAAGGGGACTTGAAGCTTTCTTT. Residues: CASQRGLEAFF.